The next 28 T cell receptor beta chains were all read from a single sample in a study of T cell changes during pregnancy in multiple sclerosis. Clones were sequenced by immunoSEQ multiplex PCR, and TCRdb holds only the in-frame ones, with some missing. The sample has tens of thousands of clones, roughly 92% seen once. Sequenced here: peripheral blood, sampled in the third trimester of pregnancy. The receptors shown here come from a female donor in good health, enrolled as a control in a pregnancy study.

The DNA for the CDR3 is TGTGCCAGCTCACCCCGCGGGGAGGGTGAAAAACTGTTTTTT. Encoded protein: CASSPRGEGEKLFF. This chain connects TRBV18 to TRBJ1-4; unclear D gene. Trimming removed 3 bases at V and 7 bases at J, with 12 bases between. The CDR3 is 14 residues long. Germline values: CDR1 KGHSH, CDR2 LQKENI.

The chain is built from TRBV28 and TRBJ1-6; the match to TRBD1 covers 12 bases. CDR3 length: 14 amino acids. CDR1 MDHEN and CDR2 SYDVKM come from the germline V gene. Trimming at V came to 6 bases and at J to 10 bases, leaving 4 bases not matched to a gene. The CDR3 spells CASRSGTGGSPLHF. In DNA form, the CDR3 reads TGTGCCAGCAGGTCCGGGACAGGGGGCTCACCCCTCCACTTT.

The chain uses TRBV6-6 and TRBJ1-1; the match to TRBD1 covers 7 bases. V lost 5 bases, J lost 10 bases, and 10 bases stayed unmatched. This CDR3 region has 13 residues. Germline V gives CDR1 MNHNY, CDR2 SVGAGI (reference sequence). The CDR3 sequence is CASSQGQPSGAFF. The CDR3 DNA reads as TGTGCCAGCAGTCAGGGACAGCCCAGCGGAGCTTTCTTT.

The genes are TRBV5-1 and TRBJ2-3, with 10 bases fitting TRBD2. Germline V lookup: CDR1 SGHRS, CDR2 YFSETQ. CDR3 size: 16 residues. Trimming cost V 1 base and J 4 bases; bases outside gene matches: 6. This CDR3 reads CASSLSLAGAADTQYF. The CDR3, as DNA: TGCGCCAGCAGCTTGAGCCTAGCGGGAGCCGCAGATACGCAGTATTTT.

This chain uses TRBV2 with TRBJ1-1, with D hard to call. This CDR3 has 16 amino acids. The germline V gene encodes CDR1 SNHLY and CDR2 FYNNEI. V dropped 5 bases and J dropped 0 bases, with 16 bases sitting between them. The CDR3 nucleotides are TGTGCCAGCAGTAGCGGTGGCAGGCACATGAACACTGAAGCTTTCTTT. This translates into CASSSGGRHMNTEAFF.

The chain carries TRBV15 and TRBJ2-7; 7 bases agree with TRBD1. The germline gives CDR1 LNHNV, CDR2 YYDKDF (reference sequence). The CDR3 runs to 14 residues. V dropped 6 bases and J dropped 1; count of bases not matched to a gene: 6. Written as DNA, the CDR3 is TGTGCCACCAGAATTACAGGGGCGTCCTACGAGCAGTACTTC. Translating it yields CATRITGASYEQYF. Based on the CDR3 plus reference TRBV15 and TRBJ2-7, the full variable domain is DAMVIQNPRYQVTQFGKPVTLSCSQTLNHNVMYWYQQKSSQAPKLLFHYYDKDFNNEADTPDNFQSRRPNTSFCFLDIRSPGLGDTAMYLCATRITGASYEQYFGPGTRLTVT.

The chain recombines TRBV5-4 with TRBJ2-5; weak D call: TRBD1 (5 bases). Germline CDR1 is SGHNT and CDR2 is YYREEE (reference sequence). This CDR3 comprises 14 residues. Trimming removed 0 bases at V and 4 bases at J, with 10 bases between. The CDR3 protein is CASSLERRGETQYF. CDR3 bases: TGTGCCAGCAGCTTGGAGCGAAGGGGAGAGACCCAGTACTTC.

In its sample, this clone was seen once. The chain couples TRBV5-6 to TRBJ1-5; D remains unclear. The CDR3 contains 13 residues. Per germline, CDR1 SGHDT and CDR2 YYEEEE. With 4 bases removed from V and 6 bases from J, the gap between germline ends came to 11 bases. The CDR3 sequence is CASSPGGFQPQHF. For the CDR3, the DNA is TGTGCCAGCAGCCCCGGCGGTTTTCAGCCCCAGCATTTT. Combining the CDR3 with reference TRBV5-6 and TRBJ1-5 gives the whole variable domain DAGVTQSPTHLIKTRGQQVTLRCSPKSGHDTVSWYQQALGQGPQFIFQYYEEEERQRGNFPDRFSGHQFPNYSSELNVNALLLGDSALYLCASSPGGFQPQHFGDGTRLSIL.

This chain uses TRBV7-9 with TRBJ2-7; the D gene is possibly TRBD1 (6 bases). Germline CDR1 reads SEHNR; CDR2 reads FQNEAQ (reference sequence). The CDR3 has 17 amino acids. Trimming removed 4 bases at V and 2 bases at J, with 21 bases between. The CDR3 nucleotides are TGTGCCAGCAGCTGTGGACAGTCGGTAGGCTGTACCTACGAGCAGTACTTC. Encoded protein: CASSCGQSVGCTYEQYF.

The chain is built from TRBV10-2 and TRBJ2-7, with 9 bases identical to TRBD1. Trimming took 2 bases from V and 8 from J; bases not matched to a gene: 4. Germline loops: CDR1 WSHSY, CDR2 SAAADI. The CDR3 has 13 amino acids. The CDR3 loop is CASSEPGQGKQYF. The CDR3 coding sequence is TGCGCCAGCAGTGAGCCCGGACAGGGGAAGCAGTACTTC.

The chain links TRBV6-5 to TRBJ2-7; D perhaps matches TRBD2 (5 bases). The CDR3 length is 15 residues. Germline V gives CDR1 MNHEY, CDR2 SVGAGI. Trimming left V 2 bases short and J 3 bases short, with 14 bases between. This CDR3 is CASSYQPGRVYEQYF. The DNA of the CDR3 is TGTGCCAGCAGTTACCAGCCGGGGAGAGTCTACGAGCAGTACTTC.

This clone has only a few counts. V and J are TRBV5-1 and TRBJ1-2, with D possibly TRBD1 on 5 matching bases. The germline V and J ends were trimmed by 2 bases and 6 bases, with 11 bases remaining between them. The CDR3 covers 13 residues. Germline assignment: CDR1 SGHRS and CDR2 YFSETQ. The chain's CDR3 is CASSFRGSDGYTF. The CDR3 nucleotides read TGCGCCAGCAGCTTTCGGGGGTCGGATGGCTACACCTTC.

J is TRBJ1-6 and V is TRBV15, with D possibly TRBD1 on 6 matching bases. This CDR3 is 15 amino acids long. The V gene lost 6 bases and the J gene lost 7 bases, with 16 bases spanning the gap. Germline loops: CDR1 LNHNV, CDR2 YYDKDF (reference sequence). The CDR3 DNA reads as TGTGCCACCAGTCCTAGAGGACAGACCAATTCACCCCTCCACTTT. This gives the protein CATSPRGQTNSPLHF. Full variable domain (remainder filled in from reference TRBV15 and TRBJ1-6): DAMVIQNPRYQVTQFGKPVTLSCSQTLNHNVMYWYQQKSSQAPKLLFHYYDKDFNNEADTPDNFQSRRPNTSFCFLDIRSPGLGDTAMYLCATSPRGQTNSPLHFGNGTRLTVT.

V gene TRBV7-9 combines with J gene TRBJ1-1; no firm D call. Germline CDR1 SEHNR, CDR2 FQNEAQ (reference sequence). This CDR3 is 11 amino acids long. Trimming stripped 5 bases from V and 10 bases from J, with 11 bases between. The CDR3 loop reads CASSTGIVAFF. The CDR3 DNA follows: TGTGCCAGCAGCACGGGGATTGTAGCTTTCTTT. Based on the CDR3 plus reference TRBV7-9 and TRBJ1-1, the full variable domain is DTGVSQNPRHKITKRGQNVTFRCDPISEHNRLYWYRQTLGQGPEFLTYFQNEAQLEKSRLLSDRFSAERPKGSFSTLEIQRTEQGDSAMYLCASSTGIVAFFGQGTRLTVV.

This chain uses TRBV5-6 with TRBJ2-3; perhaps TRBD1 as D (6 bases). V was pared by 4 bases and J by 3 bases, with 15 bases between. The CDR3 loop spans 15 amino acids. Germline CDR1 reads SGHDT; CDR2 reads YYEEEE. As DNA, the CDR3 is TGTGCCAGCAGCCCTGTCAGGGGAGTTACAGATACGCAGTATTTT. Protein product: CASSPVRGVTDTQYF. The whole variable domain, remainder taken from reference TRBV5-6 and TRBJ2-3, is DAGVTQSPTHLIKTRGQQVTLRCSPKSGHDTVSWYQQALGQGPQFIFQYYEEEERQRGNFPDRFSGHQFPNYSSELNVNALLLGDSALYLCASSPVRGVTDTQYFGPGTRLTVL.

CDR3 sequence: CASSLWTGWYGYTF. Here the CDR3 DNA reads TGTGCCAGCAGCTTATGGACAGGGTGGTATGGCTACACCTTC. The genes are TRBV7-9 and TRBJ1-2; 8 bases fit TRBD1. This CDR3 is 14 amino acids long. V was clipped by 2 bases and J by 5 bases; unmatched bases: 4. Germline V lookup: CDR1 SEHNR, CDR2 FQNEAQ (reference sequence). Combining the CDR3 with reference TRBV7-9 and TRBJ1-2 gives the whole variable domain DTGVSQNPRHKITKRGQNVTFRCDPISEHNRLYWYRQTLGQGPEFLTYFQNEAQLEKSRLLSDRFSAERPKGSFSTLEIQRTEQGDSAMYLCASSLWTGWYGYTFGSGTRLTVV.

The chain combines TRBV19 with TRBJ1-5; D might be TRBD1 (6 bases). CDR3 length: 15 residues. V was cut by 7 bases and J by 9 bases, with 22 bases left in between. From germline, CDR1 is LNHDA and CDR2 SQIVND (reference sequence). The CDR3 loop reads CASNSWRGGGRPQHF. DNA for the CDR3: TGTGCCAGTAATAGTTGGAGGGGAGGGGGACGGCCCCAGCATTTT.

V is TRBV5-8 and J is TRBJ2-7, with 8 bases fitting TRBD1. Trimming removed 4 bases from V and 6 bases from J; junction bases left unmatched: 9. Germline V lookup: CDR1 SGHTS, CDR2 YDEGEE. The length of the CDR3 is 14 residues. CDR3 sequence: CASSPRTGRFEQYF. The CDR3 DNA reads TGTGCCAGCAGCCCCCGGACAGGGCGTTTCGAGCAGTACTTC.

Of note for this clone: The junction does not match germline at one end; this may be a read error. This rearrangement joins TRBV11-2 to TRBJ2-1; 10 nucleotides agree with TRBD2. Germline CDR1 reads SGHAT; CDR2 reads FQNNGV. The CDR3 spans 16 residues. DNA for the CDR3: TGTGCCAGCAGTTTAGCGAGGCTAGCGGGAGTGAATGAGCAGTTCTTC. Its protein is CASSLARLAGVNEQFF.

The CDR3 protein is CASRQAGTRVGEQYF. CDR3 sequence (DNA): TGCGCCAGCAGACAGGCCGGGACTAGAGTTGGCGAGCAGTACTTC. V and J are TRBV5-1 and TRBJ2-7, with 8 bases lining up with TRBD2. Germline CDR1 is SGHRS and CDR2 is YFSETQ. The CDR3 has 15 amino acids. V dropped 5 bases and J dropped 6; count of bases not matched to a gene: 13.

V gene TRBV29-1 combines with J gene TRBJ2-5, with D possibly TRBD2 on 5 matching bases. This CDR3 is 14 amino acids long. Trimming stripped 5 bases from V and 7 bases from J, with 20 bases between. The germline gives CDR1 SQVTM, CDR2 ANQGSEA. CDR3 in DNA: TGCAGCGTTCCCTCCTGGGCCGGCGAGGGGACCCAGTACTTC. Translated: CSVPSWAGEGTQYF.

The chain couples TRBV7-8 to TRBJ2-3; 15 nucleotides agree with TRBD2. V lost 4 bases and J lost 0; bases outside the gene matches: 5. The CDR3 spans 18 residues. Germline-derived CDR1 and CDR2 are SGHVS and FQNEAQ. In DNA, the CDR3 is TGTGCCAGCAGCTGGCGGACTAGCGGGAGGGGGAGCACAGATACGCAGTATTTT. It is translated as CASSWRTSGRGSTDTQYF.

The chain recombines TRBV5-1 with TRBJ2-1, with a weak D call TRBD2 (5 bases). The CDR3 length is 12 residues. Trimming cost V 2 bases and J 8 bases, with 8 bases left between them. Germline V gene lookup returns CDR1 SGHRS and CDR2 YFSETQ. The CDR3 is CASSFGVDEQFF. In DNA form, the CDR3 reads TGCGCCAGCAGCTTCGGGGTCGATGAGCAGTTCTTC.

The V gene is TRBV28, the J gene TRBJ1-5; D may be TRBD1 (5 bases). V lost 0 bases to trimming and J lost 0 bases, with 12 bases between them. The CDR3 has 17 residues. The germline CDR1 and CDR2 sequences are MDHEN and SYDVKM. CDR3 amino acids: CASSLWSGTYSNQPQHF. The CDR3 bases are TGTGCCAGCAGTTTATGGTCAGGGACTTATAGCAATCAGCCCCAGCATTTT. Based on the CDR3 plus reference TRBV28 and TRBJ1-5, the full variable domain is DVKVTQSSRYLVKRTGEKVFLECVQDMDHENMFWYRQDPGLGLRLIYFSYDVKMKEKGDIPEGYSVSREKKERFSLILESASTNQTSMYLCASSLWSGTYSNQPQHFGDGTRLSIL.

The CDR3 is CASSFRQANEQFF. CDR3 DNA sequence: TGTGCCAGCAGCTTTAGACAGGCCAATGAGCAGTTCTTC. This sequence joins TRBV11-2 and TRBJ2-1; possibly TRBD1 for D (6 bases). The V end lost 3 bases, the J end lost 6 bases, and 9 bases lay between the germline ends. CDR1 is SGHAT and CDR2 is FQNNGV in the germline V gene. This CDR3 region has 13 residues.

The chain employs TRBV11-2 and TRBJ2-7; no clear D. The CDR3 runs to 13 residues. Trimming removed 3 bases from V and 2 bases from J, with 8 bases in between. CDR1 SGHAT and CDR2 FQNNGV come from the germline V gene. The CDR3 is CASSFSHPYEQYF. Written as DNA, the CDR3 is TGTGCCAGCAGCTTTTCACACCCCTACGAGCAGTACTTC.

The gene calls are TRBV27 and TRBJ2-4; tentative D call: TRBD2 (5 bases). V was shortened by 2 bases and J by 5 bases, with 10 bases between the two germline ends. The length of the CDR3 is 14 residues. Germline-derived CDR1 and CDR2 are MNHEY and SMNVEV (reference sequence). CDR3 DNA sequence: TGTGCCAGCAGTTTAGGCAGCGGCGAAAACATTCAGTACTTC. It encodes CASSLGSGENIQYF.

This clone was seen a handful of times. The rearrangement joins TRBV14 to TRBJ2-5, with TRBD1 matching over 8 bases. After removal of 0 bases from V and 5 bases from J, the junction contained 5 bases not matched to a gene. The CDR3 has 15 residues. CDR1 and CDR2 (germline): SGHDN, FVKESK. CDR3 coding DNA: TGTGCCAGCAGCCAAGATCCAGGGGGCTGGGAGACCCAGTACTTC. Its translation is CASSQDPGGWETQYF. The full variable domain, its missing parts supplied by reference TRBV14 and TRBJ2-5, is EAGVTQFPSHSVIEKGQTVTLRCDPISGHDNLYWYRRVMGKEIKFLLHFVKESKQDESGMPNNRFLAERTGGTYSTLKVQPAELEDSGVYFCASSQDPGGWETQYFGPGTRLLVL.